One sample yielded the 15 T cell receptor beta chains listed below, sequenced in a study of blood T cell repertoires in COVID-19. Produced via immunoSEQ multiplex PCR; TCRdb's table is partial and in-frame only. The table includes about 210,000 clones, around 88% detected once. The source material was PBMCs or T cells enriched from blood (not recorded which). The source is a woman between 40 and 50 years old with acute COVID-19.

The chain recombines TRBV6-5 with TRBJ1-1; TRBD1 is a possible D gene (5 bases). V was trimmed by 2 bases and J by 5 bases, leaving 9 bases between them. The CDR3 spans 13 residues. Germline V gene sequence: CDR1 MNHEY, CDR2 SVGAGI. As DNA, the CDR3 is TGTGCCAGCAGTTACAAGGGGAGGACTGAAGCTTTCTTT. Its translation is CASSYKGRTEAFF.

With regard to this clone: A junction end diverges from the germline sequence, so it may reflect a read error. V is TRBV14 and J is TRBJ2-6; 8 bases agree with TRBD1. CDR3 size: 16 residues. Germline CDR1 and CDR2: SGHDN and FVKESK. The CDR3 loop reads CASSHPTGAGANVLTF. The CDR3 DNA follows: TGTGCCAGCAGCCATCCGACAGGGGCTGGGGCCAACGTCCTGACTTTT.

The chain combines TRBV28 with TRBJ2-1; the match to TRBD1 covers 11 bases. The CDR3 runs to 15 residues. Looked up from germline, CDR1 is MDHEN and CDR2 is SYDVKM. V dropped 4 bases and J dropped 4; count of bases not matched to a gene: 3. The CDR3 is CASSSRDRGYNEQFF. Here the CDR3 DNA reads TGTGCCAGCAGTTCCCGGGACAGGGGGTACAATGAGCAGTTCTTC. The variable domain in full, with the rest retrieved from reference TRBV28 and TRBJ2-1, is DVKVTQSSRYLVKRTGEKVFLECVQDMDHENMFWYRQDPGLGLRLIYFSYDVKMKEKGDIPEGYSVSREKKERFSLILESASTNQTSMYLCASSSRDRGYNEQFFGPGTRLTVL.

The rearrangement uses TRBV19 and TRBJ1-2; D possibly corresponds to TRBD1 (6 bases). Germline values: CDR1 LNHDA, CDR2 SQIVND (reference sequence). The ends were cut back, 6 bases at V and 3 bases at J, with 11 bases in the middle. The CDR3 loop spans 13 amino acids. CDR3 DNA: TGTGCCAGTAGGAGACAGGCGGACTATGGCTACACCTTC. This sequence encodes CASRRQADYGYTF.

This rearrangement joins TRBV2 to TRBJ2-3; D possibly corresponds to TRBD2 (6 bases). V was cut by 5 bases and J by 0 bases, with 27 bases left in between. This CDR3 has 20 residues. Germline V CDR1 and CDR2: SNHLY, FYNNEI. The CDR3 DNA follows: TGTGCCAGCAGTCGGCCCGAAGGGACTGCCCCTTACACTAGCACAGATACGCAGTATTTT. This translates into CASSRPEGTAPYTSTDTQYF.

V is TRBV9 and J is TRBJ1-2; 10 positions match TRBD1. The CDR3 is made up of 17 amino acids. Germline CDR1 reads SGDLS; CDR2 reads YYNGEE. The J segment lost 6 bases and the V segment lost 4 bases, leaving 15 bases of the junction unmatched. The CDR3: CASSPQSVGQGVHGYTF. In DNA, the CDR3 is TGTGCCAGCAGCCCACAAAGCGTAGGACAGGGGGTTCATGGCTACACCTTC.

The CDR3, as DNA: TGTGCCAGCTCACCAGGGACAGGGGGCAGTGAAGCTTTCTTT. This translates into CASSPGTGGSEAFF. The rearrangement uses TRBV18 and TRBJ1-1; 12 bases are a match to TRBD1. The CDR3 spans 14 residues. Germline-derived CDR1 and CDR2 are KGHSH and LQKENI. The J segment lost 7 bases and the V segment lost 2 bases, leaving 2 bases of the junction unmatched.

The J gene is TRBJ2-3, the V gene TRBV19; 8 nucleotides agree with TRBD2. The germline V gene has CDR1 LNHDA and CDR2 SQIVND (reference sequence). The CDR3 runs 15 residues. V dropped 6 bases and J dropped 1; count of bases not matched to a gene: 6. Written as DNA, the CDR3 is TGTGCCAGTAGCATGGGGGGACTAGGCACAGATACGCAGTATTTT. Its protein product is CASSMGGLGTDTQYF. The full variable domain, its missing parts supplied by reference TRBV19 and TRBJ2-3, is DGGITQSPKYLFRKEGQNVTLSCEQNLNHDAMYWYRQDPGQGLRLIYYSQIVNDFQKGDIAEGYSVSREKKESFPLTVTSAQKNPTAFYLCASSMGGLGTDTQYFGPGTRLTVL.

This rearrangement joins TRBV5-5 to TRBJ1-1; maybe TRBD1 (5 bases). The germline CDR1 and CDR2 sequences are SGHKS and YYEKEE (reference sequence). Trimming took 4 bases from V and 0 from J, leaving 16 bases between them. This CDR3 comprises 16 residues. Here the CDR3 reads CASSTKGAPMNTEAFF. CDR3 nucleotides: TGTGCCAGCAGCACAAAAGGGGCTCCCATGAACACTGAAGCTTTCTTT. The full variable domain, rest sourced from reference TRBV5-5 and TRBJ1-1, is DAGVTQSPTHLIKTRGQQVTLRCSPISGHKSVSWYQQVLGQGPQFIFQYYEKEERGRGNFPDRFSARQFPNYSSELNVNALLLGDSALYLCASSTKGAPMNTEAFFGQGTRLTVV.

V is TRBV3-1 (or the pseudogene TRBV3-2) and J is TRBJ2-1; a possible D gene is TRBD2 (6 bases). Per the germline V gene, CDR1 is LGHDT and CDR2 is YNNKEL (reference sequence). With 10 bases removed from V and 3 bases from J, the gap between germline ends came to 16 bases. The CDR3 length is 14 residues. CDR3 in DNA: TGTGCCACCACGGGGGTGTCTTACTACAATGAGCAGTTCTTC. This sequence encodes CATTGVSYYNEQFF.

The chain uses TRBV6-5 and TRBJ1-5; D unclear. V shed 2 bases and J shed 3 bases, with 11 bases lying between them. Germline values: CDR1 MNHEY, CDR2 SVGAGI. This CDR3 is built from 15 residues. CDR3 in DNA: TGTGCCAGCAGTTACGGGCAGGCCTACAATCAGCCCCAGCATTTT. Encoded protein: CASSYGQAYNQPQHF.

This chain joins TRBV10-2 and TRBJ1-2; 8 bases line up with TRBD1. V was pared by 0 bases and J by 5 bases, with 8 bases of the junction left unmatched. The germline gives CDR1 WSHSY, CDR2 SAAADI. This CDR3 comprises 16 residues. CDR3 DNA: TGCGCCAGCAGTGAGTCCACGCCAGGGGGCGTTTATGGCTACACCTTC. It codes for CASSESTPGGVYGYTF.

This rearrangement joins TRBV19 to TRBJ2-2; 7 positions match TRBD1. V lost 4 bases and J lost 0; bases outside the gene matches: 8. This CDR3 has 17 amino acids. CDR1 and CDR2 from the germline V gene are LNHDA and SQIVND (reference sequence). Here the CDR3 reads CASSTRQGAANTGELFF. In DNA form, the CDR3 reads TGTGCCAGTAGTACGCGACAGGGAGCTGCGAACACCGGGGAGCTGTTTTTT. The whole variable domain, filled in from reference TRBV19 and TRBJ2-2, reads DGGITQSPKYLFRKEGQNVTLSCEQNLNHDAMYWYRQDPGQGLRLIYYSQIVNDFQKGDIAEGYSVSREKKESFPLTVTSAQKNPTAFYLCASSTRQGAANTGELFFGEGSRLTVL.

The chain couples TRBV5-1 to TRBJ2-2; possibly TRBD2 for D (6 bases). With 4 bases removed from V and 4 bases from J, the gap between germline ends came to 17 bases. Germline V lookup: CDR1 SGHRS, CDR2 YFSETQ. The CDR3 totals 16 residues. CDR3 DNA sequence: TGCGCCAGCAGCGATTTGACTAGGTTGGGCACCGGGGAGCTGTTTTTT. Translated: CASSDLTRLGTGELFF.

This clone has only one observation. V is TRBV4-3 and J is TRBJ1-4, with D perhaps TRBD1 (6 bases). The CDR3 consists of 18 residues. The V gene's germline CDR1 is LGHNA and CDR2 YSLEER. Deletions cut 0 bases from V and 7 bases from J, with 21 bases between. The CDR3 sequence is CASSQDFGLGRGSEKLFF. As DNA, the CDR3 is TGCGCCAGCAGCCAAGATTTCGGTCTGGGCAGGGGAAGTGAAAAACTGTTTTTT.